The T cell receptor (beta chain) described here comes from a study of blood T cells in healthy people across ages. Study-wide results and caveats: Because sorting was not performed, PBMCs prevented conclusive naive versus antigen-experienced comparison.

A second about 6 to 11 cycle PCR used barcoded and J-beta primers. Every single cDNA molecule received a tag from a template-switch adaptor with 12 random nucleotides. TCRdb used MiXCR to reprocess the 5' RACE reads, holding one entry per CDR3 protein. The sample has about 780,000 distinct CDR3 sequences; more than 35% are singletons. Germline V gene sequence: CDR1 SNHLY, CDR2 FYNNEI. The trim removed 5 bases at V and 8 bases at J, leaving 7 bases unmatched. CDR3 size: 15 residues. There were healthy Caucasian individuals from Russia, aged about 6 to 90, serving as donors. In the case of this clonotype: Its antigen remains unknown.

V is TRBV2 and J is TRBJ2-1, with 12 bases matching TRBD2. The clonotype comes from a man older than 75 in good health. Input material: blood. This chain's CDR3 is CASSPGLAGLDEQFF. The CDR3 bases are TGTGCCAGCAGTCCCGGACTAGCGGGATTGGATGAGCAGTTCTTC.